The clone carrying this T cell receptor beta chain turned up a few times. Its antigen remains unidentified. This specimen belongs to a study of T cells after yellow fever vaccination. Findings of the study overall: A minor fraction of clonotypes spanned both CD4 and CD8 compartments.

Researchers made TCR cDNA using 5'RACE template switching, and this step added a universal primer site and UMIs. In TCRdb, the 5' RACE reads were re-called with MiXCR into one record per CDR3 protein. The sample yields hundreds of thousands of distinct CDR3 sequences, about 12% seen once. The V gene's germline CDR1 is SGHTS and CDR2 YDEGEE. V was shortened by 2 bases and J by 8 bases, with 8 bases between the two germline ends. The CDR3 length is 13 residues. V and J are TRBV5-8 and TRBJ1-6; no definite D call. The TCR comes from a young man who received the YFV17D yellow fever vaccine. This specimen was PBMCs, taken on the day of the yellow fever booster vaccination. This CDR3 reads CASSFFGDSPLHF. CDR3 nucleotide sequence: TGTGCCAGCAGCTTTTTTGGGGATTCACCCCTCCACTTT.